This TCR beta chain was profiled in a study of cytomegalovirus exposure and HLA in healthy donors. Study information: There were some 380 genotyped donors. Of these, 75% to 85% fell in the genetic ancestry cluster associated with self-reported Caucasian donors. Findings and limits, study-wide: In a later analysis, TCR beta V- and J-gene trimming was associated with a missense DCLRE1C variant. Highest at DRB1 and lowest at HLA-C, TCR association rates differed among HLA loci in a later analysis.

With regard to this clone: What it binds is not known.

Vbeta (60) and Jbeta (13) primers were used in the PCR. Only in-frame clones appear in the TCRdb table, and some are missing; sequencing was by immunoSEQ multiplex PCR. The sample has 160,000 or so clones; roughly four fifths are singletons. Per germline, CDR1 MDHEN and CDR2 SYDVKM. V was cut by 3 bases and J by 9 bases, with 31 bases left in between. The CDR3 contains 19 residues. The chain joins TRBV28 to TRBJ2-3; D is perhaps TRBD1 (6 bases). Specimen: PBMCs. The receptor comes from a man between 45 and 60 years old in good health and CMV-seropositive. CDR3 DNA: TGTGCCAGCAGTTTGGGCGGAAGTGGGGGCCGGACCCTCAAGTTCACGCAGTATTTT. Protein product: CASSLGGSGGRTLKFTQYF. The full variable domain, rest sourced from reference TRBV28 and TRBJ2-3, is DVKVTQSSRYLVKRTGEKVFLECVQDMDHENMFWYRQDPGLGLRLIYFSYDVKMKEKGDIPEGYSVSREKKERFSLILESASTNQTSMYLCASSLGGSGGRTLKFTQYFGPGTRLTVL.